These 10 T cell receptor beta chains originate from one sample sequenced in a study of blood T cells in healthy people across ages. Primed by a sample-barcoded 5' primer and a J-beta primer mix, a second PCR proceeded for roughly 6 to 12 cycles. TCRdb re-called the 5' RACE reads with MiXCR, one entry per CDR3 protein. This table has over 950,000 distinct CDR3 sequences, around two fifths appearing once. The specimen sequenced was blood. The receptors were gathered from a man aged 18-30 years in good health.

As DNA, the CDR3 is TGTGCCACCAAATTTCAGGAGGGGAGCTACGAGCAGTACTTC. This sequence encodes CATKFQEGSYEQYF. The chain carries TRBV15 and TRBJ2-7; a weak D match, TRBD2 (6 bases). There are 14 residues in the CDR3. The V gene lost 7 bases and the J gene lost 3 bases, with 16 bases spanning the gap. Germline CDR1 is LNHNV and CDR2 is YYDKDF (reference sequence).

This clonotype was recorded a few times. The chain has TRBV20-1 and TRBJ2-3; 7 positions agree with TRBD2. The CDR3 runs 16 residues. CDR1 is DFQATT, CDR2 SNEGSKA, per germline (reference sequence). The junction had 8 bases not matched to a gene; V was cut back by 0 bases and J by 2 bases. The CDR3 DNA follows: TGCAGTGCTAGAGACTCGGCTAGCGGTGACACAGATACGCAGTATTTT. Translation gives CSARDSASGDTDTQYF.

This chain joins TRBV20-1 and TRBJ1-5; 7 bases are a match to TRBD1. V lost 5 bases, J lost 3 bases, and 7 bases stayed unmatched. Germline lookup yields CDR1 DFQATT and CDR2 SNEGSKA (reference sequence). This CDR3 has 14 amino acids. The CDR3 spells CSAAGTVDNQPQHF. The CDR3 DNA follows: TGCAGTGCTGCCGGGACAGTAGACAATCAGCCCCAGCATTTT.

This clonotype was detected ten times or more. This chain uses TRBV20-1 with TRBJ2-7; D remains ambiguous. In germline, CDR1 is DFQATT, CDR2 SNEGSKA (reference sequence). This CDR3 region has 13 residues. V gave up 0 bases and J gave up 1 base, with 7 bases separating them. As DNA, the CDR3 is TGCAGTGCTAGAGACCTTCATTCCTACGAGCAGTACTTC. Amino acid sequence: CSARDLHSYEQYF.

A few counts support this clonotype. This rearrangement joins TRBV5-1 to TRBJ2-7; TRBD1 matches at 9 bases. With 0 bases clipped from V and 0 bases from J, the junction kept 7 bases outside the gene matches. The germline gives CDR1 SGHRS, CDR2 YFSETQ. The CDR3 runs to 17 residues. The CDR3 bases are TGCGCCAGCAGCTTGGACCCAAACAGGGGGCGCTCCTACGAGCAGTACTTC. The encoded protein is CASSLDPNRGRSYEQYF. The complete variable domain, with remaining parts taken from reference TRBV5-1 and TRBJ2-7, reads KAGVTQTPRYLIKTRGQQVTLSCSPISGHRSVSWYQQTPGQGLQFLFEYFSETQRNKGNFPGRFSGRQFSNSRSEMNVSTLELGDSALYLCASSLDPNRGRSYEQYFGPGTRLTVT.

This chain connects TRBV14 to TRBJ2-3; 7 positions match TRBD2. In germline, CDR1 is SGHDN, CDR2 FVKESK. Trimming took 4 bases from V and 6 from J; bases not matched to a gene: 13. This CDR3 is built from 16 residues. CDR3 sequence: CASSPMMGGSQDTQYF. The DNA of the CDR3 is TGTGCCAGCAGCCCCATGATGGGGGGGAGTCAGGATACGCAGTATTTT.

This rearrangement joins TRBV20-1 to TRBJ1-3, with TRBD1 matching over 9 bases. The CDR3 spans 15 residues. The junction had 3 bases not matched to a gene; V was cut back by 0 bases and J by 3 bases. Per germline, CDR1 DFQATT and CDR2 SNEGSKA (reference sequence). Here the CDR3 DNA reads TGCAGTGCTAGAGAAACAGGGGGCAGTGGAAACACCATATATTTT. This gives the protein CSARETGGSGNTIYF.

The chain carries TRBV29-1 and TRBJ2-5; D is uncertain. The germline CDR1 and CDR2 sequences are SQVTM and ANQGSEA. V lost 4 bases, J lost 5 bases, and 5 bases lay in between. The CDR3 loop spans 10 amino acids. The CDR3, as DNA: TGCAGCGTTGGTGGGGAGACCCAGTACTTC. This codes for CSVGGETQYF.

This clonotype came up once. The junction differs from germline at one of its ends, possibly a read error. The J gene is TRBJ2-3, the V gene TRBV13; TRBD1 matches at 7 bases. CDR1 PRHDT and CDR2 FYEKMQ come from the germline V gene (reference sequence). This CDR3 region has 14 residues. The CDR3 spells CASSSGQTTETQYF. For the CDR3, the DNA is TGTGCCAGCAGCTCGGGACAGACTACAGAGACGCAGTATTTT.

This CDR3 reads CASSRWGQDYNEQFF. The CDR3 nucleotides read TGCGCCAGCAGCCGGTGGGGACAGGACTACAATGAGCAGTTCTTC. The rearrangement links TRBV4-3 to TRBJ2-1; the match to TRBD1 covers 8 bases. Looked up from germline, CDR1 is LGHNA and CDR2 is YSLEER. After removal of 4 bases from V and 3 bases from J, the junction contained 5 bases not matched to a gene. This CDR3 has 15 residues.